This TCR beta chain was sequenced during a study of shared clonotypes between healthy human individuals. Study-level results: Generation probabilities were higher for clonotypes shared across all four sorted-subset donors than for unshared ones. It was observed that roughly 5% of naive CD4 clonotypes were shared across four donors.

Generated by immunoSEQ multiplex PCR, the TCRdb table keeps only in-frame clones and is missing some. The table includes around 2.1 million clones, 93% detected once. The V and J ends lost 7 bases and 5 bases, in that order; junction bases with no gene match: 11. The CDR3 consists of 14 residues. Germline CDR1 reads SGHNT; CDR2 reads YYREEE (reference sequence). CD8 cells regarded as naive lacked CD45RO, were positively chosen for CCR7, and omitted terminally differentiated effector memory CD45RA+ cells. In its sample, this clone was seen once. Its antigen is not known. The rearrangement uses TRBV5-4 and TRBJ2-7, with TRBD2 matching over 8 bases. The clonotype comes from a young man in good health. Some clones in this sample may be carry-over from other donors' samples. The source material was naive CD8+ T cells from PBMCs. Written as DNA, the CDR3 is TGTGCCAGCCAGATAGCGGGATACCCTAACGAGCAGTACTTC. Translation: CASQIAGYPNEQYF.